The 7 T cell receptor beta chains listed next were all sequenced from one sample in a study of spatial heterogeneity in lung cancer. Via MiXCR, TCRdb re-called the 5' RACE reads, giving one row per CDR3 protein. This table holds more than 6,000 distinct CDR3 sequences, approximately 9.7% found once. Stated time point: sample taken at primary tumor resection. The starting material was normal lung tissue next to the tumor, obtained at surgery. These receptors all come from a male donor with early-stage non-small cell lung cancer.

V and J are TRBV29-1 and TRBJ2-1, with D possibly TRBD1 on 7 matching bases. CDR3 length: 15 amino acids. CDR1 is SQVTM, CDR2 ANQGSEA, per germline. The ends were cut back, 0 bases at V and 0 bases at J, with 9 bases in the middle. DNA of the CDR3: TGCAGCGTTGAAGAGCAGGGGGGCTCCTACAATGAGCAGTTCTTC. Its translation: CSVEEQGGSYNEQFF.

This clonotype showed up many times. V gene TRBV7-8 combines with J gene TRBJ2-2; perhaps TRBD2 as D (5 bases). V lost 2 bases, J lost 4 bases, and 11 bases lay in between. This CDR3 region has 15 residues. Per germline, CDR1 SGHVS and CDR2 FQNEAQ. In DNA form, the CDR3 reads TGTGCCAGCAGCTTACCTTCAGAGGGCACCGGGGAGCTGTTTTTT. Encoded protein: CASSLPSEGTGELFF.

By proportion, this clonotype is medium-sized. J is TRBJ1-1 and V is TRBV29-1; D remains unclear. Trimming took off 6 bases at V and 0 bases at J, with 14 bases between the two ends. Per the germline V gene, CDR1 is SQVTM and CDR2 is ANQGSEA. The CDR3 spans 14 residues. CDR3 DNA: TGCAGCGTGGCCCAGAGCACTATGAACACTGAAGCTTTCTTT. Translation gives CSVAQSTMNTEAFF.

By frequency in the sample, this clonotype is medium-sized. Written as DNA, the CDR3 is TGTGCCACCAGTGAAACGGGGGGGAAAAACACCGGGGAGCTGTTTTTT. Its protein product is CATSETGGKNTGELFF. The rearrangement joins TRBV24-1 to TRBJ2-2, with 8 nucleotides matching TRBD2. V gave up 4 bases and J gave up 2 bases; unmatched junction bases: 5. This CDR3 spans 16 amino acids. Germline lookup yields CDR1 KGHDR and CDR2 SFDVKD.

This clonotype was detected ten times or more. The chain combines TRBV7-2 with TRBJ1-2; D possibly corresponds to TRBD1 (6 bases). The CDR3 totals 15 residues. CDR1 is SGHTA, CDR2 FQGNSA, per germline. The germline V and J ends were trimmed by 2 bases and 6 bases, with 16 bases remaining between them. CDR3 loop: CASSLRPGTLDGYTF. CDR3 DNA: TGTGCCAGCAGCTTACGCCCCGGGACATTGGATGGCTACACCTTC.

In its sample, this clonotype was seen a few times. The chain links TRBV6-2 or TRBV6-3 to TRBJ2-7; 9 nucleotides agree with TRBD1. The CDR3 spans 16 residues. Trimming took 0 bases from V and 3 from J; bases not matched to a gene: 6. The germline V gene encodes CDR1 MNHEY and CDR2 SVGEGT. CDR3 DNA: TGTGCCAGCAGTTACTCTATTTCGACAGGGGGCTACGAGCAGTACTTC. Protein sequence: CASSYSISTGGYEQYF.

Ten or more counts support this clonotype. This chain uses TRBV6-5 with TRBJ2-1; 13 bases align to TRBD2. This CDR3 has 18 amino acids. V dropped 6 bases and J dropped 2; count of bases not matched to a gene: 10. CDR1 MNHEY and CDR2 SVGAGI come from the germline V gene. In DNA form, the CDR3 reads TGTGCCAGCAGCCGGGGACTAGCGGGACTGAAAACCTACAATGAGCAGTTCTTC. Translating it yields CASSRGLAGLKTYNEQFF.